The TCR beta chain under discussion was sequenced for a study of cytomegalovirus exposure and HLA in healthy donors. Overall study context: Earlier results showed 90 million to 120 million unique TCR beta sequences derived from approximately 170 million T cells. Study observations and caveats: Most TCR sequences proved rare, with some public TCRs found in many donors. In vitro checks showed that three CMV-associated chains really do target CMV antigens. Presence/absence analyses assumed roughly uniform sequencing depth across donors, which may not hold.

Trimming pared 3 bases from V and 7 bases from J, leaving 7 bases between. In germline, CDR1 is SGDLS, CDR2 YYNGEE. This CDR3 spans 12 amino acids. Primers: 60 Vbeta forward and 13 Jbeta reverse. The assay was immunoSEQ multiplex PCR, and TCRdb's table has in-frame clones only and misses some. The table shows around 190,000 clones, with more than 75% occurring only once. About this clone: Its specificity is not known.

This chain joins TRBV9 and TRBJ2-2; D unclear. Sequenced: PBMCs. The clonotype was recovered from a man aged 40-55 years in good health and CMV-seropositive. CDR3 nucleotides: TGTGCCAGCAGCGCTCAGGACGGGGAGCTGTTTTTT. Translated, it gives CASSAQDGELFF.